The 29 T cell receptor beta chains presented below share a single source sample, sequenced in a study of lymphopenia after photon versus proton radiotherapy. Sequencing used immunoSEQ multiplex PCR; TCRdb keeps in-frame clones, though not all of them. The sample consists of some 4,700 clones, around 70% of them appearing once. The sample here was peripheral blood, taken from a patient treated with proton-based radiotherapy. These receptor sequences come from a man older than 75 with esophageal cancer.

The V and J genes are TRBV6-6 and TRBJ1-1, with D hard to call. The V gene lost 6 bases and the J gene lost 0 bases, with 14 bases spanning the gap. The CDR3 loop spans 15 amino acids. Germline V gene sequence: CDR1 MNHNY, CDR2 SVGAGI (reference sequence). Here the CDR3 DNA reads TGTGCCAGCAGAAAGGCGGAATACATGAACACTGAAGCTTTCTTT. Encoded protein: CASRKAEYMNTEAFF.

The genes are TRBV18 and TRBJ1-5, with D maybe TRBD1 (5 bases). This CDR3 has 13 amino acids. The V and J ends lost 9 bases and 3 bases respectively, with 12 bases between them. Germline V CDR1 and CDR2: KGHSH, LQKENI. The CDR3 DNA is TGTGCCAGTCGGGGGAGCGCCAATCAGCCCCAGCATTTT. Its translation: CASRGSANQPQHF.

This chain connects TRBV5-4 to TRBJ1-1; no definite D call. V was shortened by 2 bases and J by 2 bases, with 13 bases between the two germline ends. This CDR3 has 15 residues. Germline V lookup: CDR1 SGHNT, CDR2 YYREEE (reference sequence). The CDR3 here is CASSLSGSSNTEAFF. Here the CDR3 DNA reads TGTGCCAGCAGCTTAAGCGGGAGCTCTAACACTGAAGCTTTCTTT.

The rearrangement uses TRBV30 and TRBJ2-2, with D unclear. From germline, CDR1 is GTSNPN and CDR2 SVGIG (reference sequence). Trimming stripped 4 bases from V and 1 base from J, with 7 bases between. There are 13 residues in the CDR3. The CDR3 loop reads CAWKSVNTGELFF. As DNA, the CDR3 is TGTGCCTGGAAATCGGTGAACACCGGGGAGCTGTTTTTT.

The chain uses TRBV5-4 and TRBJ1-6; no firm D call. CDR1 SGHNT and CDR2 YYREEE come from the germline V gene (reference sequence). Between the trimmed V and J ends, which lost 4 bases and 7 bases, there was a span of 6 bases. This CDR3 spans 12 amino acids. The CDR3 DNA follows: TGTGCCAGCAGCCCAGGAAATTCACCCCTCCACTTT. Encoded protein: CASSPGNSPLHF. Full variable domain (outside the CDR3, taken from reference TRBV5-4 and TRBJ1-6): ETGVTQSPTHLIKTRGQQVTLRCSSQSGHNTVSWYQQALGQGPQFIFQYYREEENGRGNFPPRFSGLQFPNYSSELNVNALELDDSALYLCASSPGNSPLHFGNGTRLTVT.

CDR3 sequence: CASRTTSGTYNEQFF. As DNA, the CDR3 is TGTGCCAGTCGAACGACTAGCGGGACCTACAATGAGCAGTTCTTC. The chain is built from TRBV19 and TRBJ2-1; 11 bases line up with TRBD2. The CDR3 is made up of 15 amino acids. The V gene's germline CDR1 is LNHDA and CDR2 SQIVND (reference sequence). The trim removed 8 bases at V and 2 bases at J, leaving 5 bases unmatched.

The chain uses TRBV7-2 and TRBJ2-1; maybe TRBD2 (7 bases). The V gene lost 0 bases and the J gene lost 1 base, with 10 bases spanning the gap. The germline V gene has CDR1 SGHTA and CDR2 FQGNSA. This CDR3 region has 16 residues. The DNA for the CDR3 is TGTGCCAGCAGCTTAGCGGGGGGGCATTCCTACAATGAGCAGTTCTTC. As protein: CASSLAGGHSYNEQFF.

This sequence joins TRBV5-5 and TRBJ1-4; no reliable D call. In germline, CDR1 is SGHKS, CDR2 YYEKEE (reference sequence). CDR3 length: 14 amino acids. V was trimmed by 2 bases and J by 4 bases, leaving 9 bases between them. The CDR3 region has the DNA TGTGCCAGCAGCTTCAGGAGTTTTAATGAAAAACTGTTTTTT. Its translation is CASSFRSFNEKLFF.

The rearrangement joins TRBV7-9 to TRBJ1-3, with 8 bases matching TRBD1. CDR3 length equals 15 residues. Germline V CDR1 and CDR2: SEHNR, FQNEAQ (reference sequence). With 5 bases clipped from V and 5 bases from J, the junction kept 8 bases outside the gene matches. CDR3 coding DNA: TGTGCCAGCAGCCTCCCTGGACAGGGCCGAAACACCATATATTTT. Translation gives CASSLPGQGRNTIYF.

The chain combines TRBV5-4 with TRBJ2-1; 9 bases are a match to TRBD1. Trimming removed 4 bases from V and 2 bases from J; junction bases left unmatched: 7. The length of the CDR3 is 16 residues. Germline V lookup: CDR1 SGHNT, CDR2 YYREEE (reference sequence). Here the CDR3 reads CASSISGQGTYNEQFF. DNA of the CDR3: TGTGCCAGCAGCATAAGCGGACAGGGGACCTACAATGAGCAGTTCTTC.

With respect to this clone: The sample contains more than one DNA sequence encoding this CDR3. The chain links TRBV7-2 to TRBJ2-2, with D unclear. V was clipped by 5 bases and J by 0 bases, with 16 bases between them. The CDR3 is 17 residues long. Per germline, CDR1 SGHTA and CDR2 FQGNSA. The DNA for the CDR3 is TGTGCCAGCAGCATTTCTAGGAACGGGCCGAACACCGGGGAGCTGTTTTTT. Protein: CASSISRNGPNTGELFF. The full variable domain, rest sourced from reference TRBV7-2 and TRBJ2-2, is GAGVSQSPSNKVTEKGKDVELRCDPISGHTALYWYRQSLGQGLEFLIYFQGNSAPDKSGLPSDRFSAERTGGSVSTLTIQRTQQEDSAVYLCASSISRNGPNTGELFFGEGSRLTVL.

This clone has a single count. The chain couples TRBV11-1 to TRBJ1-2, with D hard to call. The CDR3 spans 12 residues. Trimming took 6 bases from V and 8 from J, leaving 13 bases between them. Germline V gives CDR1 SGHAT, CDR2 FQDESV (reference sequence). The CDR3 sequence is CASSLEHGGYTF. The DNA for the CDR3 is TGTGCCAGCAGTCTTGAGCATGGCGGCTACACCTTC.

As regards this clone: Its ends do not fully match the called genes, so a read error is possible. J is TRBJ2-6 and V is TRBV7-7; D unresolved. The CDR3 extends over 18 amino acids. CDR1 and CDR2 from the germline V gene are SSHAT and FNYEAQ (reference sequence). The CDR3 here is CASSKDRKCTKSGQRPDF. The DNA for the CDR3 is TGTGCCAGCAGCAAGGATCGTAAGTGCACAAAGTCGGGCCAACGTCCTGACTTC.

The chain couples TRBV10-2 to TRBJ2-1; 14 bases align to TRBD2. Germline values: CDR1 WSHSY, CDR2 SAAADI. This CDR3 spans 17 amino acids. Germline trimming cut 7 bases from V and 7 bases from J; bases unmatched to any gene: 12. The CDR3 reads CASMGTSGSWRGNEQFF. CDR3 nucleotides: TGCGCCAGCATGGGGACTAGCGGGAGTTGGCGTGGGAATGAGCAGTTCTTC.

J is TRBJ2-7 and V is TRBV30, with D possibly being TRBD1 (5 bases). Trimming took 1 base from V and 4 from J, leaving 14 bases between them. Germline CDR1 and CDR2: GTSNPN and SVGIG (reference sequence). The length of the CDR3 is 14 residues. This CDR3 is CAWSDETERYEQYF. The DNA of the CDR3 is TGTGCCTGGAGTGACGAGACAGAGCGTTACGAGCAGTACTTC.

The chain joins TRBV6-1 to TRBJ2-1; 11 bases fit TRBD2. CDR1 and CDR2 (germline): MNHNS, SASEGT. Losses at the gene ends were 4 bases for V and 4 bases for J; bases not matched to a gene: 3. CDR3 length equals 15 residues. CDR3 region: CASSVLAGAYNEQFF. The CDR3 DNA reads as TGTGCCAGCAGTGTACTAGCGGGGGCATACAATGAGCAGTTCTTC.

To note about this clone: A single base is all that separates this from a far larger clone, so a read error is likely. This sequence joins TRBV5-4 and TRBJ1-1; D is uncertain. This CDR3 has 13 residues. CDR1 is SGHNT and CDR2 is YYREEE in the germline V gene (reference sequence). The CDR3 sequence is CVSSTLGMTEAFF. The DNA of the CDR3 is TGTGTCAGCAGCACCCTAGGGATGACTGAAGCTTTCTTT.

This clone has a handful of counts. The CDR3 reads CASSLWTGGYQPQHF. The CDR3 nucleotides read TGTGCCAGCAGTTTATGGACAGGGGGTTATCAGCCCCAGCATTTT. This rearrangement joins TRBV28 to TRBJ1-5; 9 bases are a match to TRBD1. CDR1 and CDR2 from the germline V gene are MDHEN and SYDVKM. This CDR3 is built from 15 residues. V gave up 0 bases and J gave up 5 bases; unmatched junction bases: 2.

V and J are TRBV4-1 and TRBJ2-7, with D tentatively TRBD1 (5 bases). This CDR3 has 17 amino acids. The germline V gene encodes CDR1 MGHRA and CDR2 YSYEKL. Trimming removed 0 bases from V and 3 bases from J, with 18 bases in between. The CDR3 loop reads CASSQDQQGYTHYEQYF. CDR3 coding DNA: TGCGCCAGCAGCCAAGATCAGCAGGGCTATACCCACTACGAGCAGTACTTC.

The rearrangement uses TRBV5-1 and TRBJ1-1; D possibly corresponds to TRBD1 (5 bases). Trimming stripped 2 bases from V and 5 bases from J, with 10 bases between. This CDR3 spans 13 amino acids. The V gene's germline CDR1 is SGHRS and CDR2 YFSETQ. CDR3 in amino acids: CASSLWGNTEAFF. The CDR3, as DNA: TGCGCCAGCAGCTTATGGGGGAATACTGAAGCTTTCTTT. The full variable domain, rest sourced from reference TRBV5-1 and TRBJ1-1, is KAGVTQTPRYLIKTRGQQVTLSCSPISGHRSVSWYQQTPGQGLQFLFEYFSETQRNKGNFPGRFSGRQFSNSRSEMNVSTLELGDSALYLCASSLWGNTEAFFGQGTRLTVV.

V usage is TRBV6-6 and J usage is TRBJ2-7; 9 bases map to TRBD1. Germline loops: CDR1 MNHNY, CDR2 SVGAGI (reference sequence). Trimming at V came to 6 bases and at J to 4 bases, leaving 10 bases not matched to a gene. The CDR3 totals 15 residues. The CDR3 protein is CASRREGQGLYEQYF. For the CDR3, the DNA is TGTGCCAGCAGAAGAGAGGGACAGGGATTGTACGAGCAGTACTTC.

This clone is classed as medium-sized. The CDR3, as DNA: TGTGCCAGCAGCTTAGCATCGGGACAGGGGGGAGAGACCCAGTACTTC. It specifies CASSLASGQGGETQYF. The chain recombines TRBV11-3 with TRBJ2-5; 11 bases map to TRBD1. Germline lookup yields CDR1 SGHNT and CDR2 YENEEA. This CDR3 region has 16 residues. Germline trimming cut 1 base from V and 4 bases from J; bases unmatched to any gene: 5.

CDR3 sequence: CASSVVGGGSGNTIYF. The CDR3 DNA follows: TGTGCCAGCAGCGTAGTAGGGGGAGGCTCTGGAAACACCATATATTTT. The chain employs TRBV9 and TRBJ1-3, with D maybe TRBD1 (6 bases). Germline V gene sequence: CDR1 SGDLS, CDR2 YYNGEE. The CDR3 is 16 amino acids. Trimming left V 0 bases short and J 0 bases short, with 10 bases between.

The rearrangement joins TRBV5-4 to TRBJ1-2; TRBD1 is a possible D gene (5 bases). This CDR3 is built from 14 residues. V was shortened by 0 bases and J by 6 bases, with 12 bases between the two germline ends. Germline CDR1 is SGHNT and CDR2 is YYREEE (reference sequence). Written as DNA, the CDR3 is TGTGCCAGCAGCTTGGACGGGGGTGGAAATGGCTACACCTTC. This encodes CASSLDGGGNGYTF.

V is TRBV19 and J is TRBJ1-4, with TRBD1 identical over 8 bases. CDR3 size: 16 residues. CDR1 LNHDA and CDR2 SQIVND come from the germline V gene (reference sequence). Trimming removed 2 bases from V and 3 bases from J; junction bases left unmatched: 5. In DNA form, the CDR3 reads TGTGCCAGTAGTATATGGCAGGGGGCGGCTAATGAAAAACTGTTTTTT. This sequence encodes CASSIWQGAANEKLFF.

J is TRBJ1-1 and V is TRBV5-1, with a tentative D call TRBD1 (5 bases). V was pared by 4 bases and J by 6 bases, with 13 bases between. Germline V gives CDR1 SGHRS, CDR2 YFSETQ. The CDR3 sequence is 13 residues long. The CDR3 loop is CASSRRQLSEAFF. CDR3 sequence (DNA): TGCGCCAGCAGCAGAAGACAGTTGTCTGAAGCTTTCTTT.

The chain couples TRBV7-8 to TRBJ1-5; D possibly corresponds to TRBD1 (6 bases). CDR1 is SGHVS and CDR2 is FQNEAQ in the germline V gene. V shed 1 base and J shed 7 bases, with 29 bases lying between them. The CDR3 is made up of 20 amino acids. CDR3 amino acids: CASSLVMGGIGVDTGQPQHF. The CDR3 region has the DNA TGTGCCAGCAGCTTAGTTATGGGGGGCATAGGTGTCGACACGGGCCAGCCCCAGCATTTT.

This clone has just a few counts. Other nucleotide sequences in the sample specify the same CDR3. The chain combines TRBV28 with TRBJ1-5, with 8 nucleotides matching TRBD1. The CDR3 runs to 16 residues. The germline gives CDR1 MDHEN, CDR2 SYDVKM. V dropped 4 bases and J dropped 5; count of bases not matched to a gene: 10. The DNA of the CDR3 is TGTGCCAGCAGTTCCCGACAGGGGACGATGTATCAGCCCCAGCATTTT. Amino acid sequence: CASSSRQGTMYQPQHF.

V is TRBV4-2 and J is TRBJ1-6; 7 bases align to TRBD1. The CDR3 is made up of 14 amino acids. J gave up 10 bases and V 4 bases, and 7 bases lay outside the gene matches. Germline CDR1 reads LGHNA; CDR2 reads YNFKEQ. CDR3 amino acids: CASSLEGAVSPLHF. In DNA, the CDR3 is TGTGCCAGCAGCCTTGAGGGGGCTGTATCACCCCTCCACTTT.